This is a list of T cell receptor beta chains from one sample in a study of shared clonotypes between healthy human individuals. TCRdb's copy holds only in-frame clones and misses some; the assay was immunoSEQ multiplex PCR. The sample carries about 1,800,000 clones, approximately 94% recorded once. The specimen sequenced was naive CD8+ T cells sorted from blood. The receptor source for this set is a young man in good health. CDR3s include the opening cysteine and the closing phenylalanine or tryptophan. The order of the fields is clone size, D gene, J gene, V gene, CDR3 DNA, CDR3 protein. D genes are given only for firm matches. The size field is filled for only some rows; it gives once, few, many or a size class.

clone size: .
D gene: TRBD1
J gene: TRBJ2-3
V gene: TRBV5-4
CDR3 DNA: TGTGCCAGCAGCTTCCCACAGGGGGGAACAGATACGCAGTATTTT
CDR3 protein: CASSFPQGGTDTQYF

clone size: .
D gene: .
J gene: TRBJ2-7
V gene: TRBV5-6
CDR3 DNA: TGTGCCAGCAGCTCCCGGGACATCTACGAGCAGTACTTC
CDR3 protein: CASSSRDIYEQYF

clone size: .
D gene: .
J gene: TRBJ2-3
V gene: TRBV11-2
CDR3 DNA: TGTGCCAGCAGCTATTTTGTTGGGGGTCTCAGCACAGATACGCAGTATTTT
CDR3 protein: CASSYFVGGLSTDTQYF

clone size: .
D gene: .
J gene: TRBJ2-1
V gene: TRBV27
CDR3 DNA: TGTGCCAGCAGCCCCCACCAGGGGTCCGATGAGCAGTTCTTC
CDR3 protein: CASSPHQGSDEQFF

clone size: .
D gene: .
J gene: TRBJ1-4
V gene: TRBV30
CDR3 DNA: TGTGCCTGGAGTTACGGGTCTGAAAAACTGTTTTTT
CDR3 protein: CAWSYGSEKLFF

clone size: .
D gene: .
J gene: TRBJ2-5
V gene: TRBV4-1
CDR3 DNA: TGCGCCAGCAGCCCAACAGGGCCGAGCCCGACCCAGTACTTC
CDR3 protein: CASSPTGPSPTQYF

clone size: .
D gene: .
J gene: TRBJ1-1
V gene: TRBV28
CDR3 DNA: TGTGCCAGCATTACTTTCCAGGGAGCTATGGAGGCTTTCTTT
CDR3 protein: CASITFQGAMEAFF

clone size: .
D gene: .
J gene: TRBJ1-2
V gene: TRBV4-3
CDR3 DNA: TGCGCCAGCAGCCAAGCCCCGACAGGCGGCGGCTACACCTTC
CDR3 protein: CASSQAPTGGGYTF

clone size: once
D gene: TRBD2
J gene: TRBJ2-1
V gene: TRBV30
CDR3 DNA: TGTGCCTGGGGACTAGCGGCTATATACAATGAGCAGTTCTTC
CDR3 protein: CAWGLAAIYNEQFF

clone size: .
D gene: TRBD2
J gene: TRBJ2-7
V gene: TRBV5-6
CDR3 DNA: TGTGCCAGCAGCGCCGGGACTACCCACTACGAGCAGTACTTC
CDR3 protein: CASSAGTTHYEQYF

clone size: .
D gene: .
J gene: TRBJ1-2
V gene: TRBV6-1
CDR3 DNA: TGTGCCAGCAGTGAAGAGGTCGGGAACTATGGCTACACCTTC
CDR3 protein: CASSEEVGNYGYTF

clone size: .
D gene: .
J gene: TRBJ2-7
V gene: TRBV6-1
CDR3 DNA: TGTGCCAGCAGTGATACTGGGACCTACGAGCAGTACTTC
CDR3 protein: CASSDTGTYEQYF

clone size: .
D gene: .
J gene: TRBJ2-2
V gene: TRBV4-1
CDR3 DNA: TGCGCCAGCAGCCAAGAGGGGGCTATTAAGGCCGGGGAGCTGTTTTTT
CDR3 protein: CASSQEGAIKAGELFF

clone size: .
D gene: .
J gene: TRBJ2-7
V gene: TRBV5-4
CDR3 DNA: TGTGCCAGCAGCTTGGAGGGGGTCGACGAGCAGTACTTC
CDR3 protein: CASSLEGVDEQYF

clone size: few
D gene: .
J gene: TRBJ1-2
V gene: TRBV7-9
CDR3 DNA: TGTGCCAGCAGCTTAGACCCTAACTATGGCTACACCTTC
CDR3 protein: CASSLDPNYGYTF

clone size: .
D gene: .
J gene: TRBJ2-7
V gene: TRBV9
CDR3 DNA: TGTGCCAGCAGCGTTGCGGTAACCTCCTACGAGCAGTACTTC
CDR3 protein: CASSVAVTSYEQYF

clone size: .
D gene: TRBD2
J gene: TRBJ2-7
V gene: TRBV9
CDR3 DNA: TGTGCCAGCAGCCCGGGACTAGGTTCCTACGAGCAGTACTTC
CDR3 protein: CASSPGLGSYEQYF